The following is a T cell receptor (beta chain) sequence with its context. Its antigen is not identified. The authors reverse transcribed about 0.5 to 1 ug RNA with random hexamers. Across 54 Vbeta and 13 Jbeta, immunoSEQ multiplex PCR amplified TCR beta CDR3. MiXCR was run by TCRdb on the immunoSEQ multiplex PCR reads, yielding one entry per CDR3 protein. This sample has 150,000 to 200,000 distinct CDR3 sequences, with around 95% found just once. The sample comes from a study of CD8 T cells in Susac syndrome. Study conclusions and caveats: In its TCR sequencing and HLA analysis, the study acknowledged that the number of individuals was relatively small.

There are 16 residues in the CDR3. Germline-derived CDR1 and CDR2 are SGHTA and FQGNSA. V lost 0 bases, J lost 5 bases, and 16 bases lay in between. The receptor's source is a human donor in good health. Sample: CD4+ T cells from PBMCs. This chain uses TRBV7-2 with TRBJ2-5, with D perhaps matching TRBD2 (7 bases). The CDR3: CASSLAPGGRGETQYF. DNA for the CDR3: TGTGCCAGCAGCTTAGCCCCTGGGGGGAGGGGGGAGACCCAGTACTTC. Based on the CDR3 plus reference TRBV7-2 and TRBJ2-5, the full variable domain is GAGVSQSPSNKVTEKGKDVELRCDPISGHTALYWYRQSLGQGLEFLIYFQGNSAPDKSGLPSDRFSAERTGGSVSTLTIQRTQQEDSAVYLCASSLAPGGRGETQYFGPGTRLLVL.